This TCR beta chain is from a study of blood T cell repertoires in COVID-19. Study-wide background: In each case, the material was cDNA or gDNA derived from T cells, B-cell-depleted T cells, or PBMCs.

V gave up 0 bases and J gave up 8 bases, with 19 bases separating them. CDR3 length: 16 residues. CDR1 and CDR2 from the germline V gene are MNHEY and SVGEGT. Original analysis: Nucleated cell number was recorded as an estimate derived from reference gene primer amplification. Profiled with immunoSEQ multiplex PCR; TCRdb holds only in-frame clones, not every one. V, J and clone size are taken as reported in that table, and D and trimming were inferred from the DNA itself. The profile shows about 230,000 clones, about 90% of them singletons. The V and J genes are TRBV6-2 or TRBV6-3 and TRBJ1-2; D possibly corresponds to TRBD1 (5 bases). This sequence was found in a woman in her forties or fifties in a cohort exposed to, infected with or recovered from COVID-19 (not recorded which). The source material was PBMCs or T cells enriched from blood (not recorded which). CDR3 nucleotides: TGTGCCAGCAGTTACTCGGGGCCCGCTGTCTTTGGAGGCTACACCTTC. It specifies CASSYSGPAVFGGYTF.